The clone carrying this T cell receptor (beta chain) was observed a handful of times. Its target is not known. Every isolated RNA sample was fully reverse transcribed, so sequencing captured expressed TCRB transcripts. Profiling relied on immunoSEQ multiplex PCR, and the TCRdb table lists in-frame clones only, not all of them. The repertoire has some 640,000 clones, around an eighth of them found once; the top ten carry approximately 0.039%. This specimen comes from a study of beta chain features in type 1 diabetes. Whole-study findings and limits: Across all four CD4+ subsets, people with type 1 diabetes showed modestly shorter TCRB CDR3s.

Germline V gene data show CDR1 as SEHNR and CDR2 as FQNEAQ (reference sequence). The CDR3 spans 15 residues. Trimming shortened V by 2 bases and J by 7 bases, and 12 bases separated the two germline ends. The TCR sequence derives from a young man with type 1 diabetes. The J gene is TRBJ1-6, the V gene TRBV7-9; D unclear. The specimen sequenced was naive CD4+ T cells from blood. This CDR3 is CASSLYPGLNSPLHF. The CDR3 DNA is TGTGCCAGCAGCTTATATCCGGGCCTAAATTCACCCCTCCACTTT.